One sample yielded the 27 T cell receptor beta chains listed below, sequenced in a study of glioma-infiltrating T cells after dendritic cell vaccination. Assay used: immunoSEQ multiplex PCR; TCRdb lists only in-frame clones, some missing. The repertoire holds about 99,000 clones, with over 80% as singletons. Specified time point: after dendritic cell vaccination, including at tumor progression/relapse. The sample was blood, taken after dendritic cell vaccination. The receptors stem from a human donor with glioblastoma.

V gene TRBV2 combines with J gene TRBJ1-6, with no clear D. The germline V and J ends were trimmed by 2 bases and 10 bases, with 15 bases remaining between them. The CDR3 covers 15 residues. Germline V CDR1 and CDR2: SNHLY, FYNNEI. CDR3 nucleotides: TGTGCCAGCAGTGAATATTGGAAAGGAGCATCACCCCTCCACTTT. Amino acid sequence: CASSEYWKGASPLHF.

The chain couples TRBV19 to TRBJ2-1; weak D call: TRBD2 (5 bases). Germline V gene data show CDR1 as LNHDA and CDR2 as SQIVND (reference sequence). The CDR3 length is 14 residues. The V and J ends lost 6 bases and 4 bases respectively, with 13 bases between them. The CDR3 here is CASSGSRGYNEQFF. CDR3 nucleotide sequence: TGTGCCAGTAGCGGATCCCGGGGTTACAATGAGCAGTTCTTC. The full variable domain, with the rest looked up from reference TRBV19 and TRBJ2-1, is DGGITQSPKYLFRKEGQNVTLSCEQNLNHDAMYWYRQDPGQGLRLIYYSQIVNDFQKGDIAEGYSVSREKKESFPLTVTSAQKNPTAFYLCASSGSRGYNEQFFGPGTRLTVL.

The DNA for the CDR3 is TGTGCCAGTAAAAGACTAGCGTGGGGCACAGATACGCAGTATTTT. Translation gives CASKRLAWGTDTQYF. The V call is TRBV19, the J call TRBJ2-3; 8 bases line up with TRBD2. The CDR3 covers 15 residues. Losses at the gene ends were 7 bases for V and 1 base for J; bases not matched to a gene: 7. Germline V gene data show CDR1 as LNHDA and CDR2 as SQIVND (reference sequence).

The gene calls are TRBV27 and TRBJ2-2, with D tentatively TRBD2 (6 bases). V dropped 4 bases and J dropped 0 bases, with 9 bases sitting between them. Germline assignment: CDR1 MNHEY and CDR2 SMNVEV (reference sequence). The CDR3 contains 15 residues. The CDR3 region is CASSWGGTNTGELFF. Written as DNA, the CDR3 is TGTGCCAGCAGTTGGGGAGGAACGAACACCGGGGAGCTGTTTTTT.

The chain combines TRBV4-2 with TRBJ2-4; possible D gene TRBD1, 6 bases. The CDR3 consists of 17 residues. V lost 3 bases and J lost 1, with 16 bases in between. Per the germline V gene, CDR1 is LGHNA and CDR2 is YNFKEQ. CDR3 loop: CASSQTTGFGAKNIQYF. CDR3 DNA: TGTGCCAGCAGCCAGACTACAGGGTTCGGGGCCAAAAACATTCAGTACTTC.

The CDR3 spells CASSVLAGMTDTQYF. CDR3 nucleotides: TGTGCCAGCAGCGTATTAGCGGGTATGACAGATACGCAGTATTTT. The rearrangement links TRBV9 to TRBJ2-3; 7 bases line up with TRBD2. Trimming at V came to 1 base and at J to 3 bases, leaving 5 bases not matched to a gene. CDR3 length equals 15 residues. The germline CDR1 and CDR2 sequences are SGDLS and YYNGEE.

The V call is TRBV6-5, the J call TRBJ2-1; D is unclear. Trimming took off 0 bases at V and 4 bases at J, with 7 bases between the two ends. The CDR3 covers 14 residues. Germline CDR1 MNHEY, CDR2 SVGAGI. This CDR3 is CASSYSDIYNEQFF. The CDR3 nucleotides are TGTGCCAGCAGTTACTCCGACATTTACAATGAGCAGTTCTTC.

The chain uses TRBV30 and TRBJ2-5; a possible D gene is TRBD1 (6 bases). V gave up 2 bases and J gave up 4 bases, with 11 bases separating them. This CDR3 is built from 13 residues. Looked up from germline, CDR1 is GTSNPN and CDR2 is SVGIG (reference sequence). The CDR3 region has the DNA TGTGCCTGGAGTCACACAGGGATAGAGACCCAGTACTTC. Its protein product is CAWSHTGIETQYF.

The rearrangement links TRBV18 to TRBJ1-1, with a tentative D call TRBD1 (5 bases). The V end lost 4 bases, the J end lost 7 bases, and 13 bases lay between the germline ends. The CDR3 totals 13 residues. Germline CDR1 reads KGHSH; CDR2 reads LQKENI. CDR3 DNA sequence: TGTGCCAGCTCACTCTCGACGGACAATGAAGCTTTCTTT. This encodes CASSLSTDNEAFF.

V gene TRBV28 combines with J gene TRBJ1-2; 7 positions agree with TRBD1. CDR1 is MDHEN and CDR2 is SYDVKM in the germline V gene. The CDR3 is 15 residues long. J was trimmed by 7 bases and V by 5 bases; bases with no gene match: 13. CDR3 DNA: TGTGCCAGCAGTCCGATAGGGGGCCTGGCCCCTGGCTACACCTTC. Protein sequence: CASSPIGGLAPGYTF.

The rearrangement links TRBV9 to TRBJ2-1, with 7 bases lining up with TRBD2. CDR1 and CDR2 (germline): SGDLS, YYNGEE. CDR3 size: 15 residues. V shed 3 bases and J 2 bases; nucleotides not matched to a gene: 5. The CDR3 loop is CASSERDSPYNEQFF. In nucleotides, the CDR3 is TGTGCCAGCAGCGAGCGGGATTCCCCCTACAATGAGCAGTTCTTC.

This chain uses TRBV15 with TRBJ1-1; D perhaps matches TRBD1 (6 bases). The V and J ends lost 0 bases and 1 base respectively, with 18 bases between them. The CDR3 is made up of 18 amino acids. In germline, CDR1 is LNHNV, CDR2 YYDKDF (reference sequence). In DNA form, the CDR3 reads TGTGCCACCAGCAGAGATAGTTTCAGGGGAGTCGAGAACACTGAAGCTTTCTTT. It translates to CATSRDSFRGVENTEAFF.

CDR3 sequence: CASSQDGTSGPTDTQYF. The CDR3 DNA reads as TGCGCCAGCAGCCAAGACGGGACTAGCGGGCCTACGGATACGCAGTATTTT. This sequence joins TRBV4-1 and TRBJ2-3, with 12 bases aligning to TRBD2. In germline, CDR1 is MGHRA, CDR2 YSYEKL. J gave up 6 bases and V 0 bases, and 7 bases lay outside the gene matches. The CDR3 extends over 17 amino acids.

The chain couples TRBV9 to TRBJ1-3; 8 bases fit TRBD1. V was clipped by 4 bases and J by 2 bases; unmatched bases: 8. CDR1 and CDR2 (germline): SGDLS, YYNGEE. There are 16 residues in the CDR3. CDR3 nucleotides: TGTGCCAGCAGCACGGTGGACAGGGTCGCTGGAAACACCATATATTTT. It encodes CASSTVDRVAGNTIYF.

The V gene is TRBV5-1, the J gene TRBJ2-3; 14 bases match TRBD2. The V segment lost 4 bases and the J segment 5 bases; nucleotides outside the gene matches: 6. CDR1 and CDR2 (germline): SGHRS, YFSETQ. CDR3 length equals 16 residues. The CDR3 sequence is CASSPGLAGGQDTQYF. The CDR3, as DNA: TGCGCCAGCAGCCCCGGACTAGCGGGAGGACAAGATACGCAGTATTTT.

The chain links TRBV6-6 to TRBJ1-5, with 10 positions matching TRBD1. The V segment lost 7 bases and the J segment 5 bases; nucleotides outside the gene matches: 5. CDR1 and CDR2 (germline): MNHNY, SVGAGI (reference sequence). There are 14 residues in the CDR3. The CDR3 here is CASTFGQGDQPQHF. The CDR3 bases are TGTGCCAGCACCTTTGGACAGGGGGATCAGCCCCAGCATTTT.

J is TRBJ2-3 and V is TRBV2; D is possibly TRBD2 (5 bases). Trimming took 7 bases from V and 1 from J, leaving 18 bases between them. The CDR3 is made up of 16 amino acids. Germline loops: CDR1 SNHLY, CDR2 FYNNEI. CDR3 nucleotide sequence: TGTGCCAGCATTTCCCCCGAATGGCGGGGCACAGATACGCAGTATTTT. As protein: CASISPEWRGTDTQYF.

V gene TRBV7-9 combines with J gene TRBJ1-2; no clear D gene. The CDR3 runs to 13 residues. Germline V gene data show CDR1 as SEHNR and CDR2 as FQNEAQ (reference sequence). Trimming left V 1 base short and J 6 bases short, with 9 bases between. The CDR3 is CASSLVTADGYTF. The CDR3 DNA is TGTGCCAGCAGCTTAGTTACAGCAGATGGCTACACCTTC.

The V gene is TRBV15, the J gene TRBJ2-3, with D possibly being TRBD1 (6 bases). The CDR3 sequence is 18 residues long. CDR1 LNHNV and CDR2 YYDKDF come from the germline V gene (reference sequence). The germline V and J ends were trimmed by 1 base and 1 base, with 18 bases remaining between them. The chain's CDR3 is CATSRVQGAPGRTDTQYF. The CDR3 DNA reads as TGTGCCACCAGCAGAGTACAGGGCGCTCCAGGACGCACAGATACGCAGTATTTT.

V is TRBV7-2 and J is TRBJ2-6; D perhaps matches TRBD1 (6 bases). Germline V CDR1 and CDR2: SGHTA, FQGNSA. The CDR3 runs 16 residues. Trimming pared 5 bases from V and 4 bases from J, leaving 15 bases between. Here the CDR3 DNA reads TGTGCCAGCAGCCGAACAGGGTTCGCCGGGGCCAACGTCCTGACTTTC. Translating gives CASSRTGFAGANVLTF.

The CDR3 loop reads CASSLSIFDRVGYTF. Here the CDR3 DNA reads TGCGCCAGCAGCTTGTCCATTTTCGACAGGGTTGGCTACACCTTC. The chain combines TRBV5-1 with TRBJ1-2; 7 positions match TRBD1. The V and J ends lost 1 base and 7 bases, in that order; junction bases with no gene match: 10. The CDR3 covers 15 residues. The germline gives CDR1 SGHRS, CDR2 YFSETQ.

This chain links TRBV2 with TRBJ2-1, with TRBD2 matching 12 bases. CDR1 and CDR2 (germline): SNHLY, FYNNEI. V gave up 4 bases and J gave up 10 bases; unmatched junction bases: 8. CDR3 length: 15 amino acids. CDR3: CASSATSGGSGEQFF. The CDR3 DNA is TGTGCCAGCAGTGCGACTAGCGGGGGTTCTGGGGAGCAGTTCTTC.

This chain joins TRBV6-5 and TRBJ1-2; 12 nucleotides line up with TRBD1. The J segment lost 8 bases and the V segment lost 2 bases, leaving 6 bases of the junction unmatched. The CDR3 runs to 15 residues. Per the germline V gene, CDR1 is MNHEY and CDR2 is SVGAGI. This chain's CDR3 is CASSYDWDRGRGYTF. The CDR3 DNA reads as TGTGCCAGCAGTTACGACTGGGACAGGGGGCGGGGCTACACCTTC.

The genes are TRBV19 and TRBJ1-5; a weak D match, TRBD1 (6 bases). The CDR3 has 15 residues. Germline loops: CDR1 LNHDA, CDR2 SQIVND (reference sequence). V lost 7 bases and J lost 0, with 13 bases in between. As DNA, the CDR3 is TGTGCCAGTAAAATCACAGGGTATAGCAATCAGCCCCAGCATTTT. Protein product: CASKITGYSNQPQHF. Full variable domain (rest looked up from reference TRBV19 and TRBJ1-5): DGGITQSPKYLFRKEGQNVTLSCEQNLNHDAMYWYRQDPGQGLRLIYYSQIVNDFQKGDIAEGYSVSREKKESFPLTVTSAQKNPTAFYLCASKITGYSNQPQHFGDGTRLSIL.

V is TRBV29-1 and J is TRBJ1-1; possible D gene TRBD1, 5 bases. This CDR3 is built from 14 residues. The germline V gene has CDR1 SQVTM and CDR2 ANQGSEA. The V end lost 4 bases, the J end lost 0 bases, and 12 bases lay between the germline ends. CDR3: CSVAARAMNTEAFF. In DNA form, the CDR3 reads TGCAGCGTTGCAGCCAGGGCCATGAACACTGAAGCTTTCTTT.

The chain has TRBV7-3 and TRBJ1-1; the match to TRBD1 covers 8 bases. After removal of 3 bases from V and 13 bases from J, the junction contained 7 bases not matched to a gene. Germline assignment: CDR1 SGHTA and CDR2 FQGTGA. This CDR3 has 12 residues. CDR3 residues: CASSFRTGRVFF. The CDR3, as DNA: TGTGCCAGCAGCTTCCGGACAGGGAGGGTTTTCTTT.

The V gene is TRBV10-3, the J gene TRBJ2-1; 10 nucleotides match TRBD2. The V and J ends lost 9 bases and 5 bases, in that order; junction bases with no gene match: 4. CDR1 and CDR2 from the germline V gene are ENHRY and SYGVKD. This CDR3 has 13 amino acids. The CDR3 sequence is CAMRAGGHNEQFF. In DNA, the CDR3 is TGTGCCATGAGAGCGGGGGGGCACAATGAGCAGTTCTTC.